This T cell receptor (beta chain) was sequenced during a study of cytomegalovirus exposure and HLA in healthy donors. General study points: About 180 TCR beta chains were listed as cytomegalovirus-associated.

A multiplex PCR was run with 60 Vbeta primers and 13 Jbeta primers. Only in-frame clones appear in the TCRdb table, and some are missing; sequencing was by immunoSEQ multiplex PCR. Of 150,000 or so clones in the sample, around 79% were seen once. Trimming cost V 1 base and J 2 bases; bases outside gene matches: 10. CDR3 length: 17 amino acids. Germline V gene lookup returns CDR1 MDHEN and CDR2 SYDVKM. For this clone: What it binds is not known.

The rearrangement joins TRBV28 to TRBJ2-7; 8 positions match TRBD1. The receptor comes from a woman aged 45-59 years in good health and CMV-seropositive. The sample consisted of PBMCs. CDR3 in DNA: TGTGCCAGCAGTTTATTGAGTCAGGGGGCTCTAGCCTACGAGCAGTACTTC. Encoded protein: CASSLLSQGALAYEQYF.